This record covers a single T cell receptor (beta chain). This clonotype has ten or more counts. This clone's antigen is unknown. Qualities for individual bases were not recorded, and no much larger clone is one base off. Preparation of the library involved RACE. Sequencing was carried out with a NextSeq 500. During library preparation, unique molecular identifiers were attached to individual cDNA molecules so that TCRs could be counted in a quantitative, reproducible way. The paper's processing steps were these. Samples had a median of approximately 93,000 TCRs, with a range from roughly 20,000 to 690,600. V, J and CDR3 annotation of the TCR reads was carried out using the Decombinator software suite. To make PS versus PT1 abundance plots, every sample was subsampled to the same number of TCRs (28,000). TCRs were defined as expanded if absent before sensitization and observed at least eight times at the 2-week time point. TCRdb reworked the public reads: Q25 trimming with fastp, MiXCR clone assembly, productive beta chains retained. A single entry per CDR3 protein holds the most common genes and DNA from its merged rows. None of the V and J calls come from the authors' own analysis; TCRdb made them. The sample includes 35,000 to 50,000 distinct CDR3 sequences, with 3.5% to 4.5% observed a single time. The ten largest make up about 1.6% of the sample.

These data come from a study of human T cells and chemical hapten exposure (dated by TCRdb to the early 2020s). As for the study more broadly: Libraries were pooled for sequencing, and variation in per-sample TCR yields was attributed mainly to small differences in library volumes within the pool. Peripheral blood TCR repertoire changes were tracked in vivo in alopecia patients during primary and secondary sensitization to the hapten diphenylcyclopropenone (DPC). For every blood RNA sample, sequencing covered both the TCR alpha and TCR beta chains.

The time point label of this sample denotes: healthy volunteer bleed at 2 weeks. Total RNA was extracted from unfractionated whole blood that had been collected in Tempus Blood RNA tubes. Roughly 5 healthy volunteers were used as TCR sequencing controls and were bled at day 0, 2 weeks and 6 weeks. The full study reports these points: DPC sensitization did not change the number of TCRs with a frequency above 1 in 1000, and there was no evidence of changes in global repertoire structure. Repeated subsampling changed both the strength of the expansion versus patch-test correlation and the threshold at which that correlation became significant.

The CDR3 starts with the cysteine, ends with the phenylalanine, and has 16 residues. Only CDR3 DNA is held: 48 bases, read in frame from base 1. The germline V gene sets CDR1 to SGHVS and CDR2 to FQNEAQ. The trim is 5 bases for V and 5 bases for J, with a gap of 18 bases between the germline ends. This receptor was identified in a female donor in good health. Some clones in this sample may be carry-over from other donors' samples. Recombination linked TRBV7-8 to TRBJ2-2, with a tentative D call of TRBD1 or TRBD2, each matching 7 bases. The material sequenced was whole blood. The bases read TGTGCCAGCAGCATCCAGGGGGGGGGCTTGACCGGGGAGCTGTTTTTT. This encodes CASSIQGGGLTGELFF. Reference TRBV7-8 and TRBJ2-2 proteins supply the regions before and after the CDR3; the full variable domain is: GAGVSQSPRYKVAKRGQDVALRCDPISGHVSLFWYQQALGQGPEFLTYFQNEAQLDKSGLPSDRFFAERPEGSVSTLKIQRTQQEDSAVYLCASSIQGGGLTGELFFGEGSRLTVL.